This TCR beta chain appears in the sequencing data of a study of blood T cell repertoires in COVID-19. Across the whole study: There were acute and convalescent COVID-19 samples, and they came from the United States, Italy and Spain. In each case, the material was cDNA or gDNA derived from T cells, B-cell-depleted T cells, or PBMCs.

Trimming took off 2 bases at V and 6 bases at J, with 10 bases between the two ends. The CDR3 contains 13 residues. In the authors' methods: Estimation of nucleated cell counts was performed using reference gene primer amplification. TCRdb's copy holds only in-frame clones and misses some; the assay was immunoSEQ multiplex PCR. V, J and clone size derive from that table, while D and trimming were established from the DNA sequence. The sample holds about 88,000 clones, 90% seen once. V usage is TRBV12-3 or TRBV12-4 and J usage is TRBJ1-1; D not resolved. What was sequenced was peripheral blood. The source of this sequence is a man aged 18 to 30 with COVID-19, enrolled during active disease. Here the CDR3 DNA reads TGTGCCAGCAGTTTATCGACTTCGGCTGAAGCTTTCTTT. Its protein is CASSLSTSAEAFF.